Below, 29 T cell receptor beta chains from the same sample are listed, as sequenced in a study of identical twins. MiXCR was run by TCRdb on the 5' RACE reads, yielding one entry per CDR3 protein. The profile shows 250,000 or so distinct CDR3 sequences, 7.5% of them singletons. The sample also formed part of further work on yellow fever vaccine responses in identical twins.

Source material: CD8+ T cells sorted from blood. All receptors come from a woman aged 18-30 years in good health.

V and J are TRBV5-1 and TRBJ2-1, with 12 bases identical to TRBD2. Per the germline V gene, CDR1 is SGHRS and CDR2 is YFSETQ. CDR3 length equals 15 residues. Trimming took 2 bases from V and 10 from J; bases not matched to a gene: 7. The CDR3 nucleotides read TGCGCCAGCAGCTTTCGACTAGCGGGAGTCAGGGAGCAGTTCTTC. This encodes CASSFRLAGVREQFF.

This clonotype was observed many times. This chain uses TRBV25-1 with TRBJ1-1, with no clear D. V lost 6 bases and J lost 7, with 9 bases in between. The germline V gene encodes CDR1 MGHDK and CDR2 SYGVNS. The CDR3 has 11 residues. In DNA, the CDR3 is TGTGCCAGCAGCCCTGGGATTGAAGCTTTCTTT. It codes for CASSPGIEAFF.

At least ten counts were recorded for this clonotype. This rearrangement joins TRBV7-2 to TRBJ2-7; D unresolved. This CDR3 contains 15 residues. Trimming removed 5 bases at V and 5 bases at J, with 19 bases between. CDR1 and CDR2 from the germline V gene are SGHTA and FQGNSA. CDR3 in DNA: TGTGCCAGCAGCCGCGTTGTGTGGGGTTCTGACGAGCAGTACTTC. Its protein is CASSRVVWGSDEQYF.

The chain employs TRBV28 and TRBJ2-3; D uncertain. CDR1 and CDR2 from the germline V gene are MDHEN and SYDVKM. The length of the CDR3 is 12 residues. V lost 6 bases and J 4 bases, leaving 8 bases between the germline ends. In nucleotides, the CDR3 is TGTGCCAGCAGGAGTGGGGCAGATACGCAGTATTTT. As protein: CASRSGADTQYF.

This clonotype was picked up a small number of times. This chain uses TRBV5-1 with TRBJ2-7, with 11 positions matching TRBD1. CDR1 and CDR2 from the germline V gene are SGHRS and YFSETQ. This CDR3 comprises 15 residues. V lost 4 bases to trimming and J lost 4 bases; unmatched junction nucleotides: 7. The CDR3 DNA sequence: TGCGCCAGCAGCCTCCGGACAGGGGGCGTTTACGAGCAGTACTTC. Amino acids: CASSLRTGGVYEQYF.

This clonotype was recorded many times. J is TRBJ2-1 and V is TRBV28; TRBD2 might be the D (6 bases). Germline V gene lookup returns CDR1 MDHEN and CDR2 SYDVKM. This CDR3 is built from 13 residues. V lost 10 bases to trimming and J lost 3 bases, with 13 bases between them. In DNA form, the CDR3 reads TGTGCCACCAGGACTACCGGCTACAATGAGCAGTTCTTC. Translation gives CATRTTGYNEQFF.

The rearrangement joins TRBV9 to TRBJ2-1, with 8 bases fitting TRBD2. V lost 0 bases and J lost 2; bases outside the gene matches: 1. Germline values: CDR1 SGDLS, CDR2 YYNGEE. This CDR3 comprises 15 residues. The CDR3 loop is CASSVDGRAYNEQFF. The CDR3 region has the DNA TGTGCCAGCAGCGTAGACGGGAGGGCCTACAATGAGCAGTTCTTC. Combining the CDR3 with reference TRBV9 and TRBJ2-1 gives the whole variable domain DSGVTQTPKHLITATGQRVTLRCSPRSGDLSVYWYQQSLDQGLQFLIQYYNGEERAKGNILERFSAQQFPDLHSELNLSSLELGDSALYFCASSVDGRAYNEQFFGPGTRLTVL.

This clonotype was picked up many times. The CDR3 sequence: CASSTGQDVLTF. The DNA of the CDR3 is TGTGCCAGCAGTACCGGACAGGACGTCCTGACTTTC. The V and J genes are TRBV28 and TRBJ2-6, with 7 bases identical to TRBD1. The germline gives CDR1 MDHEN, CDR2 SYDVKM. Trimming took 5 bases from V and 11 from J; bases not matched to a gene: 3. There are 12 residues in the CDR3. The complete variable domain, with remaining parts taken from reference TRBV28 and TRBJ2-6, reads DVKVTQSSRYLVKRTGEKVFLECVQDMDHENMFWYRQDPGLGLRLIYFSYDVKMKEKGDIPEGYSVSREKKERFSLILESASTNQTSMYLCASSTGQDVLTFGAGSRLTVL.

This clonotype has more than one count but fewer than ten. The V and J genes are TRBV20-1 and TRBJ2-2, with 8 bases aligning to TRBD1. Germline CDR1 reads DFQATT; CDR2 reads SNEGSKA (reference sequence). With V trimmed by 4 bases and J by 2 bases, 3 bases remained unmatched. The CDR3 spans 14 residues. Here the CDR3 reads CSATDRGNTGELFF. The CDR3 nucleotides read TGCAGTGCTACTGACAGGGGTAACACCGGGGAGCTGTTTTTT.

This clonotype was observed many times. The chain combines TRBV5-1 with TRBJ2-3, with D possibly TRBD1 on 6 matching bases. Per the germline V gene, CDR1 is SGHRS and CDR2 is YFSETQ. Trimming removed 4 bases from V and 0 bases from J, with 15 bases in between. The CDR3 length is 16 residues. In nucleotides, the CDR3 is TGCGCCAGCAGCCTCCTCAACAGGGAAAGCACAGATACGCAGTATTTT. Translated: CASSLLNRESTDTQYF.

This clonotype has at least ten counts. The chain combines TRBV29-1 with TRBJ1-1; D possibly corresponds to TRBD1 (6 bases). Looked up from germline, CDR1 is SQVTM and CDR2 is ANQGSEA. V lost 7 bases, J lost 4 bases, and 16 bases lay in between. This CDR3 is 13 amino acids long. CDR3 DNA: TGCAGCGCATTCAGGGGACCGGTCACTGAAGCTTTCTTT. Translation: CSAFRGPVTEAFF.

The chain has TRBV29-1 and TRBJ2-1; TRBD2 matches 10 bases. The germline V gene has CDR1 SQVTM and CDR2 ANQGSEA. The CDR3 sequence is 15 residues long. The V gene end was trimmed by 1 base and the J gene end by 2 bases; junction bases not matched to a gene: 2. The CDR3 DNA follows: TGCAGCGTTGAAGGGGGGACTAGCGCCTACAATGAGCAGTTCTTC. Translated: CSVEGGTSAYNEQFF.

This clonotype has a count of ten or more. The CDR3: CSASRGSSYEQYV. In DNA form, the CDR3 reads TGCAGTGCTTCGAGGGGGAGCTCCTACGAGCAGTACGTC. This sequence joins TRBV20-1 and TRBJ2-7; possibly TRBD1 for D (6 bases). Germline lookup yields CDR1 DFQATT and CDR2 SNEGSKA (reference sequence). The CDR3 is 13 amino acids. Trimming shortened V by 5 bases and J by 0 bases, and 11 bases separated the two germline ends.

This clonotype was found many times. CDR3 protein: CASSHPGQGSYEQYF. Written as DNA, the CDR3 is TGCGCCAGCAGCCACCCGGGACAGGGGTCCTACGAGCAGTACTTC. The chain couples TRBV4-1 to TRBJ2-7; 10 positions match TRBD1. The J segment lost 1 base and the V segment lost 3 bases, leaving 3 bases of the junction unmatched. Germline CDR1 MGHRA, CDR2 YSYEKL. The CDR3 runs to 15 residues.

This clonotype has ten or more counts. The rearrangement joins TRBV5-1 to TRBJ2-7, with a weak D call TRBD1 (5 bases). The germline gives CDR1 SGHRS, CDR2 YFSETQ. This CDR3 contains 15 residues. V lost 6 bases to trimming and J lost 2 bases, with 18 bases between them. The CDR3 bases are TGCGCCAGCACCCTCACGTCGACAGCGCCCTACGAGCAGTACTTC. Translated: CASTLTSTAPYEQYF.

This clonotype was found a few times. CDR3 nucleotides: TGCAGTCACGGACACTGGCATGATGGCTACACCTTC. It encodes CSHGHWHDGYTF. The chain joins TRBV20-1 to TRBJ1-2; tentatively, D is TRBD1 (5 bases). With 8 bases removed from V and 6 bases from J, the gap between germline ends came to 16 bases. CDR1 and CDR2 (germline): DFQATT, SNEGSKA (reference sequence). This CDR3 has 12 residues.

There are many counts of this clonotype. The rearrangement uses TRBV5-6 and TRBJ2-1; 11 positions match TRBD1. Germline assignment: CDR1 SGHDT and CDR2 YYEEEE. This CDR3 contains 15 residues. V was pared by 4 bases and J by 10 bases, with 10 bases of the junction left unmatched. DNA for the CDR3: TGTGCCAGCAGCCGAAGCCGGGACAGGGGGAACGAGCAGTTCTTC. It specifies CASSRSRDRGNEQFF.

The genes are TRBV12-5 and TRBJ2-7; D gene ambiguous. The CDR3 is made up of 18 amino acids. CDR1 and CDR2 (germline): LGHNT, FRNRAP. The ends were cut back, 0 bases at V and 1 base at J, with 19 bases in the middle. The CDR3 coding sequence is TGTGCTAGTGGTTTGGTAGTTCTGGGTCAGGTGGAATCCTACGAGCAGTACGTC. Translated: CASGLVVLGQVESYEQYV.

This clonotype was observed a single time. The genes are TRBV2 and TRBJ2-5; D possibly corresponds to TRBD1 (5 bases). V dropped 6 bases and J dropped 0 bases, with 5 bases sitting between them. The CDR3 length is 12 residues. Germline assignment: CDR1 SNHLY and CDR2 FYNNEI. The CDR3 here is CASRQDQETQYF. As DNA, the CDR3 is TGTGCCAGCAGACAGGACCAAGAGACCCAGTACTTC.

There are a few counts of this clonotype. The chain recombines TRBV24-1 with TRBJ2-3; D remains unclear. Germline CDR1 is KGHDR and CDR2 is SFDVKD. V was shortened by 1 base and J by 4 bases, with 8 bases between the two germline ends. The CDR3 spans 14 residues. The CDR3 spells CATSDFTRADTQYF. Here the CDR3 DNA reads TGTGCCACCAGTGATTTTACCCGAGCAGATACGCAGTATTTT.

Ten or more counts support this clonotype. The chain uses TRBV5-1 and TRBJ2-4; maybe TRBD2 (5 bases). Per germline, CDR1 SGHRS and CDR2 YFSETQ. The V and J ends lost 7 bases and 1 base respectively, with 15 bases between them. The length of the CDR3 is 15 residues. In DNA, the CDR3 is TGCGCCAGCCCCTGTCGGTCGGGGGCCAAAAACATTCAGTACTTC. This sequence encodes CASPCRSGAKNIQYF. The variable domain in full, with the rest retrieved from reference TRBV5-1 and TRBJ2-4, is KAGVTQTPRYLIKTRGQQVTLSCSPISGHRSVSWYQQTPGQGLQFLFEYFSETQRNKGNFPGRFSGRQFSNSRSEMNVSTLELGDSALYLCASPCRSGAKNIQYFGAGTRLSVL.

V is TRBV7-9 and J is TRBJ1-4; D not resolved. Germline CDR1 and CDR2: SEHNR and FQNEAQ (reference sequence). The CDR3 contains 12 residues. V lost 4 bases to trimming and J lost 11 bases, with 11 bases between them. The CDR3 loop reads CASSSTAEKLFF. The DNA for the CDR3 is TGTGCCAGCAGCTCAACCGCAGAGAAACTGTTTTTT.

This clonotype was picked up a small number of times. This chain joins TRBV27 and TRBJ1-2; D ambiguous. This CDR3 spans 13 amino acids. Germline assignment: CDR1 MNHEY and CDR2 SMNVEV (reference sequence). The V and J ends lost 0 bases and 4 bases respectively, with 6 bases between them. CDR3 protein: CASSLSIGYGYTF. CDR3 nucleotides: TGTGCCAGCAGTTTATCGATCGGCTATGGCTACACCTTC.

The chain links TRBV7-9 to TRBJ2-1; 9 bases align to TRBD1. The CDR3 totals 13 residues. Losses at the gene ends were 5 bases for V and 9 bases for J; bases not matched to a gene: 5. The V gene's germline CDR1 is SEHNR and CDR2 FQNEAQ (reference sequence). The CDR3 here is CASSPRDRVEQFF. The CDR3 bases are TGTGCCAGCAGCCCGAGGGACAGGGTTGAGCAGTTCTTC. The entire variable domain, with the rest obtained from reference TRBV7-9 and TRBJ2-1, is as follows: DTGVSQNPRHKITKRGQNVTFRCDPISEHNRLYWYRQTLGQGPEFLTYFQNEAQLEKSRLLSDRFSAERPKGSFSTLEIQRTEQGDSAMYLCASSPRDRVEQFFGPGTRLTVL.

This clonotype was recorded many times. The chain uses TRBV7-6 and TRBJ1-1; D ambiguous. Per germline, CDR1 SGHVS and CDR2 FNYEAQ. V was pared by 1 base and J by 3 bases, with 12 bases between. This CDR3 region has 15 residues. The CDR3 spells CASSLERRDYTEAFF. The DNA of the CDR3 is TGTGCCAGCAGCTTAGAGCGGCGAGATTACACTGAAGCTTTCTTT.

A few counts support this clonotype. The chain has TRBV6-5 and TRBJ2-1; possible D gene TRBD1, 6 bases. This CDR3 contains 15 residues. The V and J ends lost 3 bases and 6 bases respectively, with 15 bases between them. Germline CDR1 is MNHEY and CDR2 is SVGAGI. CDR3 protein: CASSYIRTVSNEQFF. In nucleotides, the CDR3 is TGTGCCAGCAGTTATATCCGGACAGTCAGCAATGAGCAGTTCTTC.

This clonotype has ten or more counts. The chain combines TRBV7-8 with TRBJ2-1; a weak D match, TRBD1 (6 bases). This CDR3 region has 16 residues. Germline CDR1 and CDR2: SGHVS and FQNEAQ. Deletions cut 5 bases from V and 2 bases from J, with 16 bases between. The CDR3 nucleotides read TGTGCCAGCAGCCCCTCCAATAAGGGGGCCTACAATGAGCAGTTCTTC. Protein product: CASSPSNKGAYNEQFF.

The chain combines TRBV12-3 or TRBV12-4 with TRBJ2-2, with D perhaps TRBD1 (6 bases). V gave up 5 bases and J gave up 1 base, with 20 bases separating them. CDR3 size: 18 residues. The CDR3: CASSSFEMIGGNTGELFF. The CDR3 DNA sequence: TGTGCCAGCAGTAGTTTCGAAATGATAGGGGGGAACACCGGGGAGCTGTTTTTT.

This clonotype was observed at least ten times. V and J are TRBV20-1 and TRBJ2-7, with a weak D call TRBD2 (6 bases). This CDR3 spans 13 amino acids. V was trimmed by 6 bases and J by 9 bases, leaving 21 bases between them. Germline assignment: CDR1 DFQATT and CDR2 SNEGSKA (reference sequence). CDR3 sequence reads: CSAPSSELRGQYF. CDR3 sequence (DNA): TGCAGTGCCCCATCTAGCGAACTACGAGGGCAGTACTTC.